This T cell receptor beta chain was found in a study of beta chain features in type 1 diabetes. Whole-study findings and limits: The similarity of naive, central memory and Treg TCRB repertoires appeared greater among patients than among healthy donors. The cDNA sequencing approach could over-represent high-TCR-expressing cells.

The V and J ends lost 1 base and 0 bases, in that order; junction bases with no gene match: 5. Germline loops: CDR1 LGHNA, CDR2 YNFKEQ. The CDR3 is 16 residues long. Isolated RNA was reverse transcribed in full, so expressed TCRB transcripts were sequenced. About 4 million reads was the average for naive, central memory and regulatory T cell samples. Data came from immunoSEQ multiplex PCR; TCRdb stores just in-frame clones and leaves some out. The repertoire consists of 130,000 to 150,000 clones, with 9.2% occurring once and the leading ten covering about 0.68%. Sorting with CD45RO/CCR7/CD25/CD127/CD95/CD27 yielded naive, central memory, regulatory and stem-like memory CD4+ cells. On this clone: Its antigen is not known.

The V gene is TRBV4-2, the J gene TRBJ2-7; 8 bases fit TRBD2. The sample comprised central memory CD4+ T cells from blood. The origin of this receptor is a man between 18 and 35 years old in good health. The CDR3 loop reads CASSQGHGGVSYEQYF. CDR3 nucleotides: TGTGCCAGCAGCCAAGGGCACGGGGGGGTCTCCTACGAGCAGTACTTC.